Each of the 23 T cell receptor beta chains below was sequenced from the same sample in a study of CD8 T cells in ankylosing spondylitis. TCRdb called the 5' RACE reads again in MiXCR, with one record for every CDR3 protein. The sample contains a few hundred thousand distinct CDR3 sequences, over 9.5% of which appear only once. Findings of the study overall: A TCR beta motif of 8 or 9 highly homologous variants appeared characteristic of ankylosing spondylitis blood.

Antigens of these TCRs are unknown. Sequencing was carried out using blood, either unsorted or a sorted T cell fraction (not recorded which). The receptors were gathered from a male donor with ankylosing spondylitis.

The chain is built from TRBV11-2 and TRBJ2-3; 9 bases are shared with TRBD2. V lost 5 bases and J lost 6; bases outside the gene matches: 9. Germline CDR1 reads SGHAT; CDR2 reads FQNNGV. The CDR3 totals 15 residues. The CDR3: CASSERAGGSDTQYF. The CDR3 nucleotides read TGTGCCAGCAGCGAGCGGGCGGGAGGGTCCGATACGCAGTATTTT.

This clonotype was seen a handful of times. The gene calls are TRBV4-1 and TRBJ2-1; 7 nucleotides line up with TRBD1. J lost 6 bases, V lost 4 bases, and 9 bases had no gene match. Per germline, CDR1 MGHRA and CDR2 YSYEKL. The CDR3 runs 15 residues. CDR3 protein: CASSLRDSFFNEQFF. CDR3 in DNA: TGCGCCAGCAGCCTTCGGGACAGCTTTTTCAATGAGCAGTTCTTC.

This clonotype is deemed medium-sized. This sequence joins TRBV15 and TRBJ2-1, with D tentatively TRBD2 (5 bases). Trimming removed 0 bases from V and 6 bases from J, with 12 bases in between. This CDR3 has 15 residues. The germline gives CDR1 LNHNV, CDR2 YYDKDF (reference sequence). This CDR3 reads CATSREKAVSNEQFF. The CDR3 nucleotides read TGTGCCACCAGCAGAGAAAAAGCGGTGTCCAATGAGCAGTTCTTC.

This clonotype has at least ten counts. CDR3 nucleotides: TGTGCCACCAGGGGCAGCGTGGGAGATACGCAGTATTTT. As protein: CATRGSVGDTQYF. This rearrangement joins TRBV4-2 to TRBJ2-3; possible D gene TRBD1, 6 bases. CDR1 LGHNA and CDR2 YNFKEQ come from the germline V gene. There are 13 residues in the CDR3. V lost 10 bases and J 5 bases, leaving 16 bases between the germline ends.

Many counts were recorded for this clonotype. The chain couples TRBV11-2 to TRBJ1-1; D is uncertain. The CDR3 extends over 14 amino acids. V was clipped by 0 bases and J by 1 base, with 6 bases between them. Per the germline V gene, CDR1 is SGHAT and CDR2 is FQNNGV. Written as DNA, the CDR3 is TGTGCCAGCAGCTTAGAAGTTGGGAACACTGAAGCTTTCTTT. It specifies CASSLEVGNTEAFF.

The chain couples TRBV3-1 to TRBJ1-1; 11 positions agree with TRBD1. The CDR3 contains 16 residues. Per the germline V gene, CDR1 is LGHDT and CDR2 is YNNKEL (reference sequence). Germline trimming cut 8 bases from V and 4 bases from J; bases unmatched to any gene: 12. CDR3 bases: TGTGCCAGCCGAGAGGACAGGGGGCATTTCGGCACTGAAGCTTTCTTT. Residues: CASREDRGHFGTEAFF. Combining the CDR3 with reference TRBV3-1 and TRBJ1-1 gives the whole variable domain DTAVSQTPKYLVTQMGNDKSIKCEQNLGHDTMYWYKQDSKKFLKIMFSYNNKELIINETVPNRFSPKSPDKAHLNLHINSLELGDSAVYFCASREDRGHFGTEAFFGQGTRLTVV.

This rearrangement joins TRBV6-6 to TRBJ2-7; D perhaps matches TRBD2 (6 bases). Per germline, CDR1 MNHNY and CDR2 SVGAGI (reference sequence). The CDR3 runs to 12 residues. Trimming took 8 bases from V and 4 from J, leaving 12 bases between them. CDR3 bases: TGTGCCAGCGGGAGCGGGTGGTACGAGCAGTACTTC. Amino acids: CASGSGWYEQYF.

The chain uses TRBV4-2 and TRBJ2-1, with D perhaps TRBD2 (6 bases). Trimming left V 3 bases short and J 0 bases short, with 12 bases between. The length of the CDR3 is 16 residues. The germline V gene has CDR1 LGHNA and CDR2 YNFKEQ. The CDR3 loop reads CASSHIRDFSYNEQFF. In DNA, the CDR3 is TGTGCCAGCAGCCACATAAGGGACTTCTCCTACAATGAGCAGTTCTTC.

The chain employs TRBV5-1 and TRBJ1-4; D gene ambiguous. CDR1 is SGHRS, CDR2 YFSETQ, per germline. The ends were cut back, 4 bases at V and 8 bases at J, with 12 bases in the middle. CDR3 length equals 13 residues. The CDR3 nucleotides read TGCGCCAGCAGCATTAATAGCAACGAAAAACTGTTTTTT. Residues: CASSINSNEKLFF.

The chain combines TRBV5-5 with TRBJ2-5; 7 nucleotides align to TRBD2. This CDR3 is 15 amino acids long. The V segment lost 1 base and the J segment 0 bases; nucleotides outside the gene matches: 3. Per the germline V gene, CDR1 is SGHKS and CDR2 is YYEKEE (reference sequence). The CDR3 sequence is CASSLRLADQETQYF. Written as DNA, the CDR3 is TGTGCCAGCAGCTTGCGTCTAGCGGACCAAGAGACCCAGTACTTC.

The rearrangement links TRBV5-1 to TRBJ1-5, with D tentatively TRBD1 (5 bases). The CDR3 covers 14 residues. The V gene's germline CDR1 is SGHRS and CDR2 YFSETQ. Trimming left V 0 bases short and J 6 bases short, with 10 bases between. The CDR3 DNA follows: TGCGCCAGCAGCTTGGCGGGAACAGGTCAGCCCCAGCATTTT. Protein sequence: CASSLAGTGQPQHF.

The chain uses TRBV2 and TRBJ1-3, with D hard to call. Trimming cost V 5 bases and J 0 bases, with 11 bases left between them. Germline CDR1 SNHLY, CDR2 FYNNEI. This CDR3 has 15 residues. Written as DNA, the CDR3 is TGTGCCAGCAGTCCAGAGAATGACTCTGGAAACACCATATATTTT. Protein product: CASSPENDSGNTIYF.

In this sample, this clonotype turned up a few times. Here the CDR3 reads CSASRSSGTDTQYF. The DNA for the CDR3 is TGCAGTGCTAGTCGGTCTAGCGGTACAGATACGCAGTATTTT. V gene TRBV20-1 combines with J gene TRBJ2-3; TRBD2 matches at 7 bases. The V gene end was trimmed by 3 bases and the J gene end by 3 bases; junction bases not matched to a gene: 6. CDR3 length: 14 amino acids. The germline V gene has CDR1 DFQATT and CDR2 SNEGSKA (reference sequence).

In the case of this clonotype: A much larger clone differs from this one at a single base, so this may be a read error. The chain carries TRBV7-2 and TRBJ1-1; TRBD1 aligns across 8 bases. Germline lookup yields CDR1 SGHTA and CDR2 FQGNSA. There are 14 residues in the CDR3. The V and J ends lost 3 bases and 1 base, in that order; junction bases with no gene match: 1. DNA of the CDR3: TGTGCCAGCAGCTTCCAGGGGGCGAACACTGAAGCTTTCTTT. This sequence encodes CASSFQGANTEAFF. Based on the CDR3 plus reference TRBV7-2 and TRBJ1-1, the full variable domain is GAGVSQSPSNKVTEKGKDVELRCDPISGHTALYWYRQSLGQGLEFLIYFQGNSAPDKSGLPSDRFSAERTGGSVSTLTIQRTQQEDSAVYLCASSFQGANTEAFFGQGTRLTVV.

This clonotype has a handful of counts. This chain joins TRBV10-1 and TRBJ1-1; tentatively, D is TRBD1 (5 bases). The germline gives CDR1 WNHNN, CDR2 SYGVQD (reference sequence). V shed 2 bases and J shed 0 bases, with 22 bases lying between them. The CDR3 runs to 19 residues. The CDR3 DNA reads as TGCGCCAGCAGTGAGGAAACAGGTATCCCCCTCGCTTTGAACACTGAAGCTTTCTTT. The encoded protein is CASSEETGIPLALNTEAFF.

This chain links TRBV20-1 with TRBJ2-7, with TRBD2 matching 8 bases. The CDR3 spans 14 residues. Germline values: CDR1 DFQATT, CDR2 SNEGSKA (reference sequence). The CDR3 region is CRAGTSGSAYEQYF. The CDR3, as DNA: TGCAGGGCGGGAACGAGCGGGAGTGCCTACGAGCAGTACTTC.

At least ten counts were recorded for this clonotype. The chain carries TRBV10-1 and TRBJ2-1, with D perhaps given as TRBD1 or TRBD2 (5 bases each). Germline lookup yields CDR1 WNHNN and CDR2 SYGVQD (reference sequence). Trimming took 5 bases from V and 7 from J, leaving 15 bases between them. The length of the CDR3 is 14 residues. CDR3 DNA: TGCGCCAGCAGTCCCGGGACCCTGATAAATGAGCAGTTCTTC. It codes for CASSPGTLINEQFF.

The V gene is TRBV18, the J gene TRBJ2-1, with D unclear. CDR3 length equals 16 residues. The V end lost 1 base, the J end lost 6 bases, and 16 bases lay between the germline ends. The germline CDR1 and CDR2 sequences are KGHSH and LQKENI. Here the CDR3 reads CASSPRRGLVGNEQFF. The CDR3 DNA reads TGTGCCAGCTCACCACGCCGAGGCCTGGTGGGCAATGAGCAGTTCTTC.

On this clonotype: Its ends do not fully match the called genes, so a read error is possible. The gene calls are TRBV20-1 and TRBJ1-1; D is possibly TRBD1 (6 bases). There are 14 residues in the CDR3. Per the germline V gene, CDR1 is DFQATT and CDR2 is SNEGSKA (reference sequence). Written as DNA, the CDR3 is TGCAGTGCTAGAGGACGGACAGAGAACAATGAAGCTTTCTTT. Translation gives CSARGRTENNEAFF.

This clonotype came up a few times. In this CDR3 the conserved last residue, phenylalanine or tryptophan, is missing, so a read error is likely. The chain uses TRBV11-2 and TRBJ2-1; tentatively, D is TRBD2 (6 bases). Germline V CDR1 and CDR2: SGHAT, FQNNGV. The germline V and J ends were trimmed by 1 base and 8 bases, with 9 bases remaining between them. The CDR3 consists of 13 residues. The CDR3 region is CASSLVGRHEQFS. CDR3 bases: TGTGCCAGCAGCTTAGTTGGGAGGCATGAGCAGTTCTCC.

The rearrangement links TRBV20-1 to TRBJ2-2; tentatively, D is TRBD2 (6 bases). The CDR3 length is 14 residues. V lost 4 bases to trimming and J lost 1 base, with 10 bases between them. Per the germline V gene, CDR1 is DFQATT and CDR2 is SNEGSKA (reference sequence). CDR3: CSAKTRGNTGELFF. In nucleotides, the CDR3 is TGCAGTGCTAAGACTAGAGGGAACACCGGGGAGCTGTTTTTT.

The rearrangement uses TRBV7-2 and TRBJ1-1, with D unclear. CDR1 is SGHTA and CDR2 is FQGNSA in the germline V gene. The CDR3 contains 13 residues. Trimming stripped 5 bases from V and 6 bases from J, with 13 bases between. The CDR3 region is CASSNWAVPEAFF. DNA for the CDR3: TGTGCCAGCAGCAATTGGGCCGTCCCTGAAGCTTTCTTT.

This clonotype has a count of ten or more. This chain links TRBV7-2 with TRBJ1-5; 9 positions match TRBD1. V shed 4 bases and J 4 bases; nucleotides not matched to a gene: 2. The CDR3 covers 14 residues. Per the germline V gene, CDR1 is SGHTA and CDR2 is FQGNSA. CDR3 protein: CASSWGQGNQPQHF. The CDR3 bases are TGTGCCAGCAGCTGGGGACAGGGAAATCAGCCCCAGCATTTT.